This T cell receptor beta chain was recorded in a study of blood T cells in healthy people across ages. Germline CDR1 is SGDLS and CDR2 is YYNGEE. The CDR3 sequence is 14 residues long. V lost 4 bases and J lost 0; bases outside the gene matches: 3. Study results and caveats: Unsorted PBMC input precluded a conclusive naive versus antigen-experienced comparison. Significant beta diversity loss was already apparent by age around 36, declining roughly linearly.

The total RNA that was extracted per sample amounted to at least 5 micrograms. This clonotype was seen a few times. Its matching antigen is unknown. Sample-barcoded 5' priming and a J-beta primer mix drove a second PCR of roughly 6 to 12 cycles. MiXCR, run by TCRdb on the 5' RACE reads, gives a single entry per CDR3 protein. The sample has 1.5 million to 2 million distinct CDR3 sequences; around 35% are singletons. The sample was blood. The chain joins TRBV9 to TRBJ1-1; 7 bases fit TRBD1. The clonotype originates from a woman aged 30 to 39 in good health. The CDR3 loop reads CASSRGQLNTEAFF. CDR3 nucleotides: TGTGCCAGCAGCCGGGGACAGTTGAACACTGAAGCTTTCTTT.